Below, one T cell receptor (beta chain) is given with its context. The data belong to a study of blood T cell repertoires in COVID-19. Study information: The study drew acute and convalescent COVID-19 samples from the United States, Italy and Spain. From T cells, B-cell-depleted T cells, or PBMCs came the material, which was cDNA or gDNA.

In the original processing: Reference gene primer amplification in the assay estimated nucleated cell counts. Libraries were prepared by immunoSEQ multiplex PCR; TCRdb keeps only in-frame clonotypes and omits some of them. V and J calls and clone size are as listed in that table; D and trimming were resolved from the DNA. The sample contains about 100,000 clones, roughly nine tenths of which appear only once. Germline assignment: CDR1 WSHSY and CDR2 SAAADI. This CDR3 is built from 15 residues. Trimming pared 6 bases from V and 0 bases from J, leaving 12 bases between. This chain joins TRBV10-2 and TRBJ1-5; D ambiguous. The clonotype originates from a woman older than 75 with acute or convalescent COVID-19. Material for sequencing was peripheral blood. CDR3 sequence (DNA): TGCGCCAGCAGCTTTACCGAGTATAGCAATCAGCCCCAGCATTTT. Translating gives CASSFTEYSNQPQHF.